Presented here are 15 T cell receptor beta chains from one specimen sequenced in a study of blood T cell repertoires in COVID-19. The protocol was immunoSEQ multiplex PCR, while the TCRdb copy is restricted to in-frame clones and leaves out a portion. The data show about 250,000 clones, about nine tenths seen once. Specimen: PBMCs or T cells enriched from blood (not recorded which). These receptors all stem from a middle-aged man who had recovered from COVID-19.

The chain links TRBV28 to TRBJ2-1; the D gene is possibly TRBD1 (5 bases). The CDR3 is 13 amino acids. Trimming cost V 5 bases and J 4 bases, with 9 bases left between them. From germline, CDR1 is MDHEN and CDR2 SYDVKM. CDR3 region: CASSDSQYNEQFF. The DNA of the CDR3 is TGTGCCAGCAGTGACAGCCAATACAATGAGCAGTTCTTC.

The CDR3: CASSVNMGPYNEQFF. DNA for the CDR3: TGTGCCAGCAGCGTTAACATGGGCCCCTACAATGAGCAGTTCTTC. The chain carries TRBV3-1 (or the pseudogene TRBV3-2) and TRBJ2-1; no firm D call. CDR1 LGHDT and CDR2 YNNKEL come from the germline V gene (reference sequence). Trimming removed 5 bases from V and 2 bases from J, with 13 bases in between. The CDR3 runs to 15 residues.

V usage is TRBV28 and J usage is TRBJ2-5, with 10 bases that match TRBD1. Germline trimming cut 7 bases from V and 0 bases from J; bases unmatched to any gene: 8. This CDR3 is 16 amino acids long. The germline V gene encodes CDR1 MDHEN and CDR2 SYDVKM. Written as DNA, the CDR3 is TGTGCCAGCAATTACAGGACAGGGGGGTACCAAGAGACCCAGTACTTC. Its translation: CASNYRTGGYQETQYF.

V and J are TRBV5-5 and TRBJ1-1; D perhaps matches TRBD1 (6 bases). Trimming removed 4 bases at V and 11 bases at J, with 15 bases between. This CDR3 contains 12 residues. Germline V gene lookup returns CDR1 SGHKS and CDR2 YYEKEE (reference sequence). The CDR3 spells CASSIMQGYAFF. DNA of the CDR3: TGTGCCAGCAGCATAATGCAGGGGTATGCTTTCTTT.

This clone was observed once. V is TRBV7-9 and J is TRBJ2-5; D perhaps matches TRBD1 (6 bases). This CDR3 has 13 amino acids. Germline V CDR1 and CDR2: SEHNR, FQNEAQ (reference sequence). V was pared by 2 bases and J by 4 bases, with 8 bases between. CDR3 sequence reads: CASSLNRVETQYF. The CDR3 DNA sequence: TGTGCCAGCAGCTTAAACAGGGTAGAGACCCAGTACTTC.

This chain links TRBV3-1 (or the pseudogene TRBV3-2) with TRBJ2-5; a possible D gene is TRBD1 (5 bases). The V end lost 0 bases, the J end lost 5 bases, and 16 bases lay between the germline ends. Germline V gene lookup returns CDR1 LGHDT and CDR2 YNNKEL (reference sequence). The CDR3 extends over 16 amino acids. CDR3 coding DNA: TGTGCCAGCAGCCAAGAAGGTCGGCAGGGAAGGGAGACCCAGTACTTC. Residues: CASSQEGRQGRETQYF.

The CDR3 loop is CAFSTSYNEQFF. The CDR3 nucleotides are TGTGCCTTCTCCACCAGTTACAATGAGCAGTTCTTC. The chain carries TRBV2 and TRBJ2-1; D unclear. V was cut by 11 bases and J by 4 bases, with 12 bases left in between. Per the germline V gene, CDR1 is SNHLY and CDR2 is FYNNEI. The CDR3 has 12 residues. The whole variable domain, filled in from reference TRBV2 and TRBJ2-1, reads EPEVTQTPSHQVTQMGQEVILRCVPISNHLYFYWYRQILGQKVEFLVSFYNNEISEKSEIFDDQFSVERPDGSNFTLKIRSTKLEDSAMYFCAFSTSYNEQFFGPGTRLTVL.

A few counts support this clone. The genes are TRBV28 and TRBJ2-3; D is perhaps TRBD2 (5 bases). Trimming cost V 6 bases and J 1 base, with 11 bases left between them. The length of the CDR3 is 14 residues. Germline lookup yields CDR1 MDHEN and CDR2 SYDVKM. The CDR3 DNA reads TGTGCCAGCAGACCAGCGGCCCGCACAGATACGCAGTATTTT. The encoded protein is CASRPAARTDTQYF. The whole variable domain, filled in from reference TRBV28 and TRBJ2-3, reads DVKVTQSSRYLVKRTGEKVFLECVQDMDHENMFWYRQDPGLGLRLIYFSYDVKMKEKGDIPEGYSVSREKKERFSLILESASTNQTSMYLCASRPAARTDTQYFGPGTRLTVL.

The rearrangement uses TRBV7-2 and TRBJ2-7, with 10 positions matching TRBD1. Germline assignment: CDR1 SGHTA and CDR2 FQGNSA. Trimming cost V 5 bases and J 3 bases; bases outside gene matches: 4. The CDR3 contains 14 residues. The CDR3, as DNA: TGTGCCAGCAGCGCTGACAGGGGGCACTACGAGCAGTACTTC. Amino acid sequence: CASSADRGHYEQYF.

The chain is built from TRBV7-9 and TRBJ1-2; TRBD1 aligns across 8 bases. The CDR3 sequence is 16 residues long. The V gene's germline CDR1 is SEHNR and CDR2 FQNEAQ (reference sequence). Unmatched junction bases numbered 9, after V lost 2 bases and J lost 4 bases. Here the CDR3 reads CASSLSGRGRLYGYTF. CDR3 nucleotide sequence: TGTGCCAGCAGCTTATCGGGCAGGGGGCGCCTCTATGGCTACACCTTC.

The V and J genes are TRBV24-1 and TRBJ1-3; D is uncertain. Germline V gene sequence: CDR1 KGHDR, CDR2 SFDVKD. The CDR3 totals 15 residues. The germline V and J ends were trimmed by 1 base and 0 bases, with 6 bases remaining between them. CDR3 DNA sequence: TGTGCCACCAGTGATTTACGGGACTCTGGAAACACCATATATTTT. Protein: CATSDLRDSGNTIYF.

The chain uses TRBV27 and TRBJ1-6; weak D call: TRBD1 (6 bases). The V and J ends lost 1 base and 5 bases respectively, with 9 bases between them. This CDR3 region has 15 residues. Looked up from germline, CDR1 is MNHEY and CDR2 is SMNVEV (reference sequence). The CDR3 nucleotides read TGTGCCAGCAGTTTATGGACAGACAATAATTCACCCCTCCACTTT. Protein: CASSLWTDNNSPLHF.

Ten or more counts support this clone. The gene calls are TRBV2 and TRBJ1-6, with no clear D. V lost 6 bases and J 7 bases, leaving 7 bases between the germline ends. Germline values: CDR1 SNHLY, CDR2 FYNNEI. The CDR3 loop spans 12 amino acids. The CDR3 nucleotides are TGTGCCAGCAGGACACAGAATTCACCCCTCCACTTT. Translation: CASRTQNSPLHF.

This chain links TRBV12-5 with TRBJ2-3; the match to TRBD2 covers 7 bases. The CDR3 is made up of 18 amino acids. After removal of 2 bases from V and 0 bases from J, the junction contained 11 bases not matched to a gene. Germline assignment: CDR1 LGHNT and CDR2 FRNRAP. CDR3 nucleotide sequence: TGTGCTAGTGGTTTGACACCTCCCCGGCGGGGGAGCACAGATACGCAGTATTTT. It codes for CASGLTPPRRGSTDTQYF.

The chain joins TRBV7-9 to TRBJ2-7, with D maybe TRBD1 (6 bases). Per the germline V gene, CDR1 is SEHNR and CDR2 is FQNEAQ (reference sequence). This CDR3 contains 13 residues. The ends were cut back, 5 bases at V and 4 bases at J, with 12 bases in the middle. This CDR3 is CASSPGHSYEQYF. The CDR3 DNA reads TGTGCCAGCAGCCCGGGACATTCGTACGAGCAGTACTTC.